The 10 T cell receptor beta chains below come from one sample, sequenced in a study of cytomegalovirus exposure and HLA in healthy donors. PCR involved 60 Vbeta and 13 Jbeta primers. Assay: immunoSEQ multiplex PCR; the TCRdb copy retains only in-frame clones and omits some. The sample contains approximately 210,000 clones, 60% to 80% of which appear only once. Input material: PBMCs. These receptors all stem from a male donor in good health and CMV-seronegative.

The CDR3 loop reads CASSLGPSGQETQYF. The CDR3 nucleotides read TGTGCCAGCAGCTTAGGGCCTAGCGGACAAGAGACCCAGTACTTC. This sequence joins TRBV11-2 and TRBJ2-5, with 7 positions matching TRBD2. Trimming at V came to 1 base and at J to 2 bases, leaving 4 bases not matched to a gene. The CDR3 has 15 amino acids. Germline V CDR1 and CDR2: SGHAT, FQNNGV.

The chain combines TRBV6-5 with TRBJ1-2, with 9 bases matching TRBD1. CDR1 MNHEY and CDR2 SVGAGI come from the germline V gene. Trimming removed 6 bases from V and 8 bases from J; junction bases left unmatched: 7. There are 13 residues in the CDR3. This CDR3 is CASSLGTGRGYTF. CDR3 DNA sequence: TGTGCCAGCAGCCTCGGGACAGGGAGAGGCTACACCTTC.

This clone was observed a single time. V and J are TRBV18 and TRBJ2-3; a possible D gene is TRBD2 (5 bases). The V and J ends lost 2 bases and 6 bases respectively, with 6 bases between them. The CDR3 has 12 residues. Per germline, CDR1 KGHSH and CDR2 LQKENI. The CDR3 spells CASSPEGDTQYF. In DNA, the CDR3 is TGTGCCAGCTCACCAGAGGGCGATACGCAGTATTTT.

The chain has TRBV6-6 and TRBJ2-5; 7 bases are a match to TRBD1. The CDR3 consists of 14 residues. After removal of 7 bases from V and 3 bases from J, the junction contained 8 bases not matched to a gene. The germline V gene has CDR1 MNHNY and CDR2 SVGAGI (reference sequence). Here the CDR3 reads CASTSTGLEETQYF. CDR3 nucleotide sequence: TGTGCCAGCACCTCGACAGGGCTGGAAGAGACCCAGTACTTC.

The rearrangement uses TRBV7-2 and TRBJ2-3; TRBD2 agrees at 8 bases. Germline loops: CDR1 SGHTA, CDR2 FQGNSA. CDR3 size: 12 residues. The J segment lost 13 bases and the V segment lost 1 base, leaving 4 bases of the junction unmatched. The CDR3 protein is CASSLVAGLKYF. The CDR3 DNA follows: TGTGCCAGCAGCTTAGTAGCGGGGCTTAAGTATTTT.

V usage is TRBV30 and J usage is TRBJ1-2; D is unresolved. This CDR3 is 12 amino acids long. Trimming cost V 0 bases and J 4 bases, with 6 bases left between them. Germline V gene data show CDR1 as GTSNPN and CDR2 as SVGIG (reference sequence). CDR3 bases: TGTGCCTGGAGTGTCGGGATCTATGGCTACACCTTC. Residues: CAWSVGIYGYTF.

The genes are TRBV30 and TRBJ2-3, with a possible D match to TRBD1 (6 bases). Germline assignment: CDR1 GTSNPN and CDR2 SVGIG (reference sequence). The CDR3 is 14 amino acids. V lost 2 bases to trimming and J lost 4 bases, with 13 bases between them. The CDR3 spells CAWSPGGGADTQYF. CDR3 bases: TGTGCCTGGAGTCCTGGGGGCGGCGCAGATACGCAGTATTTT.

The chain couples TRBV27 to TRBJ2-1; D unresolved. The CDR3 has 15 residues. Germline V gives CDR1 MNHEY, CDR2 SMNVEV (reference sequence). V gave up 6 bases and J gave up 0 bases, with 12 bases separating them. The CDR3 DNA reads TGTGCCAGCAGCATGGATTGGAGCTCCTACAATGAGCAGTTCTTC. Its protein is CASSMDWSSYNEQFF.

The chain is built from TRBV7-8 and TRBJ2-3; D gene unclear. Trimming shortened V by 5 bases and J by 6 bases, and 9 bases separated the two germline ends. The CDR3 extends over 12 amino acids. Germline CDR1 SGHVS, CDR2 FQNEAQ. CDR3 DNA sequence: TGTGCCAGCAGCCCGACCGGGGATACGCAGTATTTT. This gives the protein CASSPTGDTQYF.

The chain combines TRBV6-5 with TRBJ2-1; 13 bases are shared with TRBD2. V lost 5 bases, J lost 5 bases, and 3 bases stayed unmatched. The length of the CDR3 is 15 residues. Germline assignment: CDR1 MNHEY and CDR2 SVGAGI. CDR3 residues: CASSILAGGNNEQFF. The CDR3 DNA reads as TGTGCCAGCAGTATACTAGCGGGGGGGAACAATGAGCAGTTCTTC.